The 27 T cell receptor beta chains reported below all come from one sample, sequenced in a study of OX40 agonist ivuxolimab in advanced cancers. TCRdb's copy holds only in-frame clones and misses some; the assay was immunoSEQ multiplex PCR. The sample carries around 77,000 clones, around 89% recorded once. Sequences were derived from CD4+ or CD8+ T cells sorted from blood, sampled in a trial of the OX40 agonist ivuxolimab. These receptors were collected from an adult with an advanced solid tumor such as melanoma, head and neck, liver or kidney cancer.

The chain uses TRBV5-1 and TRBJ2-1; 14 bases align to TRBD2. With V trimmed by 4 bases and J by 5 bases, 5 bases remained unmatched. The CDR3 sequence is 16 residues long. Germline CDR1 reads SGHRS; CDR2 reads YFSETQ. In nucleotides, the CDR3 is TGCGCCAGCAGCCGGGCGGGACTAGCGGGAGACAATGAGCAGTTCTTC. The encoded protein is CASSRAGLAGDNEQFF.

There are a few counts of this clone. The gene calls are TRBV6-1 and TRBJ2-2; possible D gene TRBD1, 5 bases. The CDR3 contains 15 residues. Trimming stripped 7 bases from V and 0 bases from J, with 12 bases between. In germline, CDR1 is MNHNS, CDR2 SASEGT. DNA for the CDR3: TGTGCCAGCACTATGGAGACAGCGAACACCGGGGAGCTGTTTTTT. It specifies CASTMETANTGELFF.

This chain links TRBV6-1 with TRBJ1-1, with a tentative D call TRBD1 (6 bases). V gave up 5 bases and J gave up 1 base, with 8 bases separating them. Looked up from germline, CDR1 is MNHNS and CDR2 is SASEGT. There are 13 residues in the CDR3. The CDR3 region has the DNA TGTGCCAGCAGTTGGGGACAGAACACTGAAGCTTTCTTT. It codes for CASSWGQNTEAFF.

The rearrangement links TRBV11-1 to TRBJ2-7, with D unresolved. Germline lookup yields CDR1 SGHAT and CDR2 FQDESV (reference sequence). This CDR3 contains 16 residues. Trimming took 5 bases from V and 1 from J, leaving 18 bases between them. CDR3: CASSPTIGSSSYEQYF. For the CDR3, the DNA is TGTGCCAGCAGCCCCACTATCGGTAGTTCGTCCTACGAGCAGTACTTC.

The chain has TRBV4-1 and TRBJ1-5; no firm D call. This CDR3 is built from 13 residues. Germline CDR1 reads MGHRA; CDR2 reads YSYEKL. Trimming pared 4 bases from V and 1 base from J, leaving 5 bases between. The DNA for the CDR3 is TGCGCCAGCAGCCCGCGGAGCAATCAGCCCCAGCATTTT. This encodes CASSPRSNQPQHF.

This rearrangement joins TRBV15 to TRBJ2-5, with no clear D. CDR1 and CDR2 (germline): LNHNV, YYDKDF (reference sequence). V was trimmed by 0 bases and J by 4 bases, leaving 6 bases between them. The length of the CDR3 is 13 residues. The DNA for the CDR3 is TGTGCCACCAGCAGAGAGCCTGGAGAGACCCAGTACTTC. Protein sequence: CATSREPGETQYF.

The chain carries TRBV18 and TRBJ1-3, with 9 bases fitting TRBD1. From germline, CDR1 is KGHSH and CDR2 LQKENI. Trimming took 6 bases from V and 4 from J; bases not matched to a gene: 4. The CDR3 extends over 14 amino acids. The CDR3 reads CASSPGQGGNTIYF. The CDR3 DNA reads TGTGCCAGCTCCCCGGGACAGGGAGGAAACACCATATATTTT.

As to this clone: Other DNA sequences in this specimen translate into the identical CDR3. As DNA, the CDR3 is TGCGCCAGCAGAATTGTCCAGCCCCAGCATTTT. Its protein product is CASRIVQPQHF. The V call is TRBV5-1, the J call TRBJ1-5; D gene uncertain. This CDR3 region has 11 residues. Looked up from germline, CDR1 is SGHRS and CDR2 is YFSETQ. The V end lost 5 bases, the J end lost 7 bases, and 7 bases lay between the germline ends.

This clone was seen more than once but under ten times. J is TRBJ2-3 and V is TRBV9; TRBD2 matches at 7 bases. CDR1 and CDR2 (germline): SGDLS, YYNGEE. Unmatched junction bases numbered 9, after V lost 0 bases and J lost 8 bases. CDR3 length: 15 amino acids. This CDR3 reads CASSVGSGTPGTQYF. CDR3 bases: TGTGCCAGCAGCGTAGGGAGCGGGACCCCAGGTACGCAGTATTTT.

The chain couples TRBV5-6 to TRBJ1-1; possible D gene TRBD1, 6 bases. Germline V gives CDR1 SGHDT, CDR2 YYEEEE. V was cut by 4 bases and J by 1 base, with 11 bases left in between. The CDR3 sequence is 14 residues long. The CDR3 loop reads CASSPLGGNTEAFF. CDR3 nucleotide sequence: TGTGCCAGCAGCCCCCTAGGGGGGAACACTGAAGCTTTCTTT.

The chain links TRBV7-9 to TRBJ1-5; possible D gene TRBD1, 5 bases. V was cut by 7 bases and J by 7 bases, with 14 bases left in between. This CDR3 is built from 13 residues. Looked up from germline, CDR1 is SEHNR and CDR2 is FQNEAQ (reference sequence). The CDR3 DNA reads TGTGCCAGCACCTCCGGGGGAAAGCAGCCCCAGCATTTT. This gives the protein CASTSGGKQPQHF.

This chain joins TRBV2 and TRBJ2-3; D gene uncertain. The CDR3 totals 12 residues. Per germline, CDR1 SNHLY and CDR2 FYNNEI. V was shortened by 1 base and J by 5 bases, with 4 bases between the two germline ends. The CDR3 here is CASSEVEDTQYF. DNA of the CDR3: TGTGCCAGCAGTGAAGTTGAAGATACGCAGTATTTT.

V gene TRBV5-1 combines with J gene TRBJ1-4, with D perhaps TRBD1 (5 bases). CDR3 length equals 15 residues. The germline gives CDR1 SGHRS, CDR2 YFSETQ. V dropped 0 bases and J dropped 5 bases, with 11 bases sitting between them. The chain's CDR3 is CASSLADSQNEKLFF. The CDR3 coding sequence is TGCGCCAGCAGCTTGGCAGACAGCCAAAATGAAAAACTGTTTTTT.

The chain has TRBV27 and TRBJ2-5, with 8 bases matching TRBD2. J was trimmed by 4 bases and V by 6 bases; bases with no gene match: 10. CDR3 size: 15 residues. The germline gives CDR1 MNHEY, CDR2 SMNVEV (reference sequence). The CDR3 sequence is CASRLNGGARETQYF. For the CDR3, the DNA is TGTGCCAGCAGACTTAACGGGGGGGCTCGAGAGACCCAGTACTTC.

V usage is TRBV29-1 and J usage is TRBJ1-1, with TRBD1 as a possible D gene (6 bases). The CDR3 totals 13 residues. Germline V gene sequence: CDR1 SQVTM, CDR2 ANQGSEA. V dropped 4 bases and J dropped 7 bases, with 16 bases sitting between them. The DNA of the CDR3 is TGCAGCGTTGTTAGCGGGGGGCGGGTTGAAGCTTTCTTT. Translated: CSVVSGGRVEAFF.

V usage is TRBV7-9 and J usage is TRBJ2-7, with unresolved D. CDR1 and CDR2 from the germline V gene are SEHNR and FQNEAQ (reference sequence). With 2 bases removed from V and 6 bases from J, the gap between germline ends came to 8 bases. The CDR3 covers 12 residues. The CDR3: CASSLKGFEQYF. The CDR3 region has the DNA TGTGCCAGCAGCTTAAAGGGTTTCGAGCAGTACTTC.

The chain employs TRBV28 and TRBJ1-6; D is perhaps TRBD1 (5 bases). V was cut by 6 bases and J by 5 bases, with 14 bases left in between. The CDR3 is 15 residues long. The germline gives CDR1 MDHEN, CDR2 SYDVKM. The CDR3 DNA follows: TGTGCCAGCAGCGAGGGGACGATAGATAATTCACCCCTCCACTTT. This encodes CASSEGTIDNSPLHF.

The V and J genes are TRBV5-1 and TRBJ2-2, with 8 bases aligning to TRBD2. The CDR3 has 16 residues. The germline gives CDR1 SGHRS, CDR2 YFSETQ. V dropped 4 bases and J dropped 6; count of bases not matched to a gene: 11. The CDR3 spells CASSQDRTSRAGELFF. Here the CDR3 DNA reads TGCGCCAGCAGCCAAGACCGGACTAGCCGGGCCGGGGAGCTGTTTTTT.

The V gene is TRBV11-2, the J gene TRBJ1-2, with D unresolved. The CDR3 covers 14 residues. Trimming shortened V by 2 bases and J by 4 bases, and 11 bases separated the two germline ends. Germline-derived CDR1 and CDR2 are SGHAT and FQNNGV. The chain's CDR3 is CASSLNTPGYGYTF. In DNA, the CDR3 is TGTGCCAGCAGCTTAAACACGCCTGGCTATGGCTACACCTTC.

The chain employs TRBV9 and TRBJ1-3, with D uncertain. The CDR3 runs to 17 residues. Trimming took off 4 bases at V and 0 bases at J, with 17 bases between the two ends. CDR1 and CDR2 from the germline V gene are SGDLS and YYNGEE. The CDR3 DNA reads TGTGCCAGCAGCCCCACGGAGGGCCTAACCTCTGGAAACACCATATATTTT. Translated, it gives CASSPTEGLTSGNTIYF.

The V gene is TRBV13, the J gene TRBJ1-1; D is undetermined. With 0 bases removed from V and 12 bases from J, the gap between germline ends came to 5 bases. Germline CDR1 and CDR2: PRHDT and FYEKMQ (reference sequence). This CDR3 has 10 residues. CDR3 DNA: TGTGCCAGCAGCTTAGGCCAGTCTTTCTTT. This gives the protein CASSLGQSFF.

This sequence joins TRBV27 and TRBJ2-7, with TRBD2 identical over 7 bases. The CDR3 extends over 13 amino acids. The germline V gene has CDR1 MNHEY and CDR2 SMNVEV (reference sequence). V dropped 8 bases and J dropped 1; count of bases not matched to a gene: 5. CDR3 coding DNA: TGTGCCAGCCCATGGGGGGGATCCTACGAGCAGTACTTC. It is translated as CASPWGGSYEQYF.

The rearrangement links TRBV21-1 to TRBJ1-4; the tabulated D call, TRBD1, remains unverified against the DNA. TRBV21-1 is a recognized pseudogene. CDR3 length equals 12 residues. CDR3 in amino acids: CASSRQGKGLFF. The CDR3 bases are TGTGCCAGCAGTAGGCAGGGAAAAGGACTGTTTTTT.

The chain has TRBV14 and TRBJ2-5; a weak D match, TRBD1 (6 bases). Near its end, the DNA agrees better with TRBJ2-7, so the J call may be wrong. This CDR3 is 16 amino acids long. Germline-derived CDR1 and CDR2 are SGHDN and FVKESK. For the CDR3, the DNA is TGTGCCAGCAGCCAAGGTATGGACAGCCTCTCCTACGAGCAGTACTTC. This translates into CASSQGMDSLSYEQYF.

This clone was observed a handful of times. The genes are TRBV6-5 and TRBJ2-7; 13 positions match TRBD2. The CDR3 is 14 amino acids. Germline trimming cut 6 bases from V and 4 bases from J; bases unmatched to any gene: 3. CDR1 and CDR2 from the germline V gene are MNHEY and SVGAGI. The CDR3 loop is CASSRLAGGYEQYF. Written as DNA, the CDR3 is TGTGCCAGCAGCCGACTAGCGGGGGGTTACGAGCAGTACTTC.

This clone came up a few times. The V gene is TRBV11-2, the J gene TRBJ2-2; D ambiguous. Germline CDR1 reads SGHAT; CDR2 reads FQNNGV. Deletions cut 0 bases from V and 1 base from J, with 3 bases between. The CDR3 loop spans 14 amino acids. This chain's CDR3 is CASSLDRNTGELFF. CDR3 in DNA: TGTGCCAGCAGCTTAGATCGGAACACCGGGGAGCTGTTTTTT.

V and J are TRBV10-3 and TRBJ2-3; possibly TRBD2 for D (5 bases). Trimming removed 10 bases at V and 2 bases at J, with 16 bases between. The germline V gene encodes CDR1 ENHRY and CDR2 SYGVKD. CDR3 length equals 14 residues. CDR3 protein: CATKQRSDTDTQYF. The CDR3 DNA reads as TGTGCCACCAAACAGCGGAGTGACACAGATACGCAGTATTTT.